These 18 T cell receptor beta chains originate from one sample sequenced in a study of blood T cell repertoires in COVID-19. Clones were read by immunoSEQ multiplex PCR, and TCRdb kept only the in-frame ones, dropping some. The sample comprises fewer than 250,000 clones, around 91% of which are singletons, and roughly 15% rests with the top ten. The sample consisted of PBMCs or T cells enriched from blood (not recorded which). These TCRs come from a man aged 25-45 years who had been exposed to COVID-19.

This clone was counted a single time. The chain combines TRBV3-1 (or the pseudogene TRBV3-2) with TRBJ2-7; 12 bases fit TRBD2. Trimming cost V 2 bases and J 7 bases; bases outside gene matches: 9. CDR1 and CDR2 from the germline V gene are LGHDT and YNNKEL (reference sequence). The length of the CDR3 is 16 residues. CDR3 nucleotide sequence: TGTGCCAGCAGCCAAAACCGACTAGCGGGGGAGGGAGAGCAGTACTTC. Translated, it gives CASSQNRLAGEGEQYF.

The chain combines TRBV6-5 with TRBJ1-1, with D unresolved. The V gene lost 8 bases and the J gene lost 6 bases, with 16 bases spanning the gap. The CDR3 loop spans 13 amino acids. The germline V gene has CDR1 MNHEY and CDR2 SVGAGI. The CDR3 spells CASAQTAKAEAFF. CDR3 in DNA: TGTGCCAGCGCACAGACCGCGAAGGCTGAAGCTTTCTTT.

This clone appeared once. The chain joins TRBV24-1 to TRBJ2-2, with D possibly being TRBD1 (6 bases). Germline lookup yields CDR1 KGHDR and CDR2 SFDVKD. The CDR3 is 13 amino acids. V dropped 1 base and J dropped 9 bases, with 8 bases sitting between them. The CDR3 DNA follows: TGTGCCACCAGTGATTTAGGGGGACGGGAGCTGTTTTTT. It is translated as CATSDLGGRELFF.

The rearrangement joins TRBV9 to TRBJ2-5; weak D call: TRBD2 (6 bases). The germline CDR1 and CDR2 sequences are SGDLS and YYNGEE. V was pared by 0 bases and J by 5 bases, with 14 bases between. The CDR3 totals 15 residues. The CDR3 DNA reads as TGTGCCAGCAGCGTAGTCGGGACTGTGGATGAGACCCAGTACTTC. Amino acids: CASSVVGTVDETQYF.

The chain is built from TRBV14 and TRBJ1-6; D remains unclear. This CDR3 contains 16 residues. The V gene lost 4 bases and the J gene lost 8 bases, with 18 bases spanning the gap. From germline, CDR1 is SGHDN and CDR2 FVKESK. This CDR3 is CASSPESHNFYSPLHF. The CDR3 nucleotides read TGTGCCAGCAGCCCCGAATCCCACAATTTTTATTCACCCCTCCACTTT. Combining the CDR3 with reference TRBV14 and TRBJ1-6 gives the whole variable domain EAGVTQFPSHSVIEKGQTVTLRCDPISGHDNLYWYRRVMGKEIKFLLHFVKESKQDESGMPNNRFLAERTGGTYSTLKVQPAELEDSGVYFCASSPESHNFYSPLHFGNGTRLTVT.

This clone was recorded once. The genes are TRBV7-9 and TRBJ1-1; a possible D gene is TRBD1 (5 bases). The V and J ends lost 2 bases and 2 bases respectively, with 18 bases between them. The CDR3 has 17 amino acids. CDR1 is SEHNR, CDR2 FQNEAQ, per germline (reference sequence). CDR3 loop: CASSLKGSLIINTEAFF. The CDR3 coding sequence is TGTGCCAGCAGCTTAAAGGGGTCCCTGATCATTAACACTGAAGCTTTCTTT.

Here the CDR3 DNA reads TGTGCCAGTAGACCGGGACAGGGTACAGATACGCAGTATTTT. Translation: CASRPGQGTDTQYF. The chain uses TRBV19 and TRBJ2-3; 9 nucleotides line up with TRBD1. Per the germline V gene, CDR1 is LNHDA and CDR2 is SQIVND (reference sequence). The CDR3 sequence is 14 residues long. V dropped 6 bases and J dropped 3; count of bases not matched to a gene: 4.

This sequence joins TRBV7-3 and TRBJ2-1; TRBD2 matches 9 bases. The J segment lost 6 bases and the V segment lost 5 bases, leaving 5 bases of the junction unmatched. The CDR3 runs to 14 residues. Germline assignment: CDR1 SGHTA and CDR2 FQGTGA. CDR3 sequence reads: CASSPGLAGNEQFF. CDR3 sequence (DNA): TGTGCCAGCAGCCCGGGACTAGCCGGCAATGAGCAGTTCTTC.

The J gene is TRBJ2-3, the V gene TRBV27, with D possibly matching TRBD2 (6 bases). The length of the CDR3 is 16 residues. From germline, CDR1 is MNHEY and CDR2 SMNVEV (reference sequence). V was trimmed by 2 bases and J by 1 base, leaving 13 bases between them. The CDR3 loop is CASSLVGTVGTDTQYF. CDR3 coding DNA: TGTGCCAGCAGTTTAGTCGGGACTGTCGGCACAGATACGCAGTATTTT.

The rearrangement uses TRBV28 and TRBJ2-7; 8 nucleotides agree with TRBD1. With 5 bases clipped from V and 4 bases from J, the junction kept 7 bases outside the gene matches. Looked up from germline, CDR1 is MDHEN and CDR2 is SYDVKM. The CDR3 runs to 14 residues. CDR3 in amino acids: CASSILQGGYEQYF. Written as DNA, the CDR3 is TGTGCCAGCAGTATTCTACAGGGGGGATACGAGCAGTACTTC.

This CDR3 is CASSSYAGTNLNEQFF. The CDR3, as DNA: TGTGCCAGCAGCTCATATGCCGGGACAAATCTCAATGAGCAGTTCTTC. The chain joins TRBV11-2 to TRBJ2-1, with D possibly TRBD1 on 6 matching bases. Trimming removed 4 bases from V and 6 bases from J, with 19 bases in between. The CDR3 consists of 16 residues. CDR1 and CDR2 from the germline V gene are SGHAT and FQNNGV.

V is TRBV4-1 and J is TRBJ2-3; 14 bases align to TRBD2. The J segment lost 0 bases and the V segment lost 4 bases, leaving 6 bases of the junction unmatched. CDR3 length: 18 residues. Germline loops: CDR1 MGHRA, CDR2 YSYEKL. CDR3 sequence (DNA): TGCGCCAGCAGCCCGGGACTAGCGGGGGCCCTTAGCACAGATACGCAGTATTTT. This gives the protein CASSPGLAGALSTDTQYF.

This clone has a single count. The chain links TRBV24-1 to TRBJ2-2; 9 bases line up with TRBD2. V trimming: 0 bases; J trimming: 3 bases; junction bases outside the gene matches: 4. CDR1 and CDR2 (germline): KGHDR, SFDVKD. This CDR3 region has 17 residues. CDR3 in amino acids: CATSDLSLAGYTGELFF. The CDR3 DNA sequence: TGTGCCACCAGTGATTTGAGTCTAGCGGGGTACACCGGGGAGCTGTTTTTT.

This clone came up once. The CDR3 DNA is TGCAGCGCCCCAGGACAGGGAGTGTGGCAGGGGGACCAAGAGACCCAGTACTTC. This sequence encodes CSAPGQGVWQGDQETQYF. The genes are TRBV29-1 and TRBJ2-5, with 8 bases aligning to TRBD1. Germline trimming cut 7 bases from V and 0 bases from J; bases unmatched to any gene: 19. CDR1 is SQVTM and CDR2 is ANQGSEA in the germline V gene. The length of the CDR3 is 18 residues.

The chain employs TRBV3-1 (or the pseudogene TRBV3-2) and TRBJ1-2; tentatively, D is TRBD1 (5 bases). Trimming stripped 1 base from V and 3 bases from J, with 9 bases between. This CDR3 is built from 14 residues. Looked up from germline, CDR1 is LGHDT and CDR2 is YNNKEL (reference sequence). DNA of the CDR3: TGTGCCAGCAGCCAAGGGGGAGGGGACTATGGCTACACCTTC. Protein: CASSQGGGDYGYTF.

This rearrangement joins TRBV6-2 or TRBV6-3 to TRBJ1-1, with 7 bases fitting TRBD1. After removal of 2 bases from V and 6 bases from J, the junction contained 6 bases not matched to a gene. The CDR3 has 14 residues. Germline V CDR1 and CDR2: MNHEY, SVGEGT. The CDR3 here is CASSYEGGLAEAFF. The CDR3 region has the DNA TGTGCCAGCAGTTACGAAGGGGGCCTCGCTGAAGCTTTCTTT.

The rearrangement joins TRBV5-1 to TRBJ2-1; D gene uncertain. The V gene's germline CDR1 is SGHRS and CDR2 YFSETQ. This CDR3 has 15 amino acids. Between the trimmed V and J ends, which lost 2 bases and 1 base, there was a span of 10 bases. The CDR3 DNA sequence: TGCGCCAGCAGCTTTGTAGTGCCATCCTACAATGAGCAGTTCTTC. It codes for CASSFVVPSYNEQFF.

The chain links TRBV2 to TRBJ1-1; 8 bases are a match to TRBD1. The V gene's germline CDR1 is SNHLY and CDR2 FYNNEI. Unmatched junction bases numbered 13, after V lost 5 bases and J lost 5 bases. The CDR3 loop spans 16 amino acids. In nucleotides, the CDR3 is TGTGCCAGCAGTAGGACAAGTAGTAGGACAGGGACTGAAGCTTTCTTT. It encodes CASSRTSSRTGTEAFF.